The rows below give T cell receptor beta chains drawn from one sample of a study of blood T cells in healthy people across ages. From the 5' RACE reads, TCRdb called clonotypes with MiXCR, one entry per CDR3 protein. The data show approximately 1,000,000 distinct CDR3 sequences, 40% to 45% seen once. What was sequenced was blood. All receptors come from a woman aged 55-70 years in good health. The CDR3 runs from the conserved cysteine through the conserved F or W. A D gene is named only where the DNA matches it firmly. The size entry is marked missing in some rows and otherwise reads once, few, many or a size class.

V gene,D gene,clone size,J gene,CDR3 DNA,CDR3 protein
TRBV12-3/TRBV12-4,.,.,TRBJ2-1,TGTGCCAGCAGTTTAGCTATCCGGGGAGCGACCCTCAACAATGAGCAGTTCTTC,CASSLAIRGATLNNEQFF
TRBV29-1,.,few,TRBJ2-1,TGCAGCGTTGCTGACAGTTTTGGGTATGAGCAGTTCTTC,CSVADSFGYEQFF
TRBV5-1,TRBD2,many,TRBJ2-7,TGTGCCAGCAGCTTAGCGGGAGGGACCTACGAGCAGTACTTC,CASSLAGGTYEQYF
TRBV6-4,TRBD2,.,TRBJ2-5,TGTGCCAGCAGTAGGGACTATTACAATGAGCAGTACTTC,CASSRDYYNEQYF
TRBV24-1,.,.,TRBJ2-3,TGTGCCACCAGCAGGGGCCCCGGCCTCACAGATACGCAGTATTTT,CATSRGPGLTDTQYF
TRBV20-1,.,few,TRBJ2-5,TGCAGTGCTAGACTGATCTCAAGCCAAGAGACCCAGTACTTC,CSARLISSQETQYF
TRBV20-1,TRBD2,.,TRBJ2-7,TGCAGTGCTTGGACTAGCTTTTCCTACGAGCAGTACTTC,CSAWTSFSYEQYF
TRBV6-6,.,few,TRBJ1-2,TGTGCCAGCAGTTCCATCCGGGTTTATGACTACACCTTC,CASSSIRVYDYTF
TRBV6-2/TRBV6-3,.,.,TRBJ1-5,TGTGCCAGCAATCGCCGGGATAGGGAGCGGAATCAGCCCCAGCATTTT,CASNRRDRERNQPQHF
TRBV3-1,TRBD2,few,TRBJ2-1,TGTGCCAGCAGCCCTAGCGGGAGGAATAATGAGCAGTTCTTC,CASSPSGRNNEQFF
TRBV20-1,TRBD2,many,TRBJ2-5,TGCAGTGCTAGAGATGGTGCAGGGAGGGTCCAAGAGACCCAGTACTTC,CSARDGAGRVQETQYF
TRBV20-1,TRBD1,.,TRBJ2-5,TGCAGTGCTTCGGACAGGGGGAGGGGGACCCAGTACTTC,CSASDRGRGTQYF
TRBV28,.,once,TRBJ1-1,TGTGCCAGCAGTTTAGATGGGGAGGTGAACACTGAAGCTTTCTTT,CASSLDGEVNTEAFF
TRBV15,TRBD2,.,TRBJ2-1,TGTGCCACCAGCAGAGATCCGCGGACTAGCGGGAGGGCTACCTACAATGAGCAGTTCTTC,CATSRDPRTSGRATYNEQFF
TRBV6-6,.,few,TRBJ1-1,TGTGCCAGCAGTTACGTCGGGGGAAAGAACACTGAAGCTTTCTTT,CASSYVGGKNTEAFF
TRBV3-1,TRBD2,many,TRBJ2-1,TGTGCCAGCAGCTCCGGGACTAGCGTCACTGAGCAGTTCTTC,CASSSGTSVTEQFF
TRBV27,TRBD1,.,TRBJ2-7,TGTGCCAGCAGTTACGGGGGGGACAGGGGCCTCTACGAGCAGTACTTC,CASSYGGDRGLYEQYF
TRBV20-1,.,.,TRBJ2-3,TGCAGTGCTAGGAGGCAGCTCACAGATACGCAGTATTTT,CSARRQLTDTQYF
TRBV20-1,.,few,TRBJ1-6,TGCAGTGCTAGGACTGGAAATTCACCCCTCCACTTT,CSARTGNSPLHF
TRBV20-1,TRBD2,.,TRBJ2-5,TGCAGTGCTCACATCGCCGGACTAGCGTCAGAGACCCAGTACTTC,CSAHIAGLASETQYF
TRBV2,.,many,TRBJ2-1,TGTGCCCAGCAAGAATTTCTACTCAATGAGCAGTTCTTC,CAQQEFLLNEQFF
TRBV7-9,TRBD2,.,TRBJ2-1,TGTGCCAGCAGCATTAGCGGGAGTTGGAATGAGCAGTTCTTC,CASSISGSWNEQFF
TRBV7-6,.,.,TRBJ1-2,TGTGCCAGCAGCTTAGGCCCTGTTTACTATGGCTACACCTTC,CASSLGPVYYGYTF
TRBV4-2,.,few,TRBJ2-7,TGTGCCAGCAGGGATGGGGTTACCTACGAGCAGTACTTC,CASRDGVTYEQYF
TRBV6-5,.,.,TRBJ1-1,TGTGCCAGCCGGACGACGTACCGAACTGAAGCTTTCTTT,CASRTTYRTEAFF
TRBV28,TRBD1,.,TRBJ2-7,TGTGCCAGCAGTCCAACGTGGGACAGGGGGCCCTACGAGCAGTACTTC,CASSPTWDRGPYEQYF
TRBV11-1,.,few,TRBJ1-2,TGTGCCAGCAGCTTTTATCCAGCTAACTATGGCTACACCTTC,CASSFYPANYGYTF
TRBV14,.,.,TRBJ1-1,TGTGCCAGCAGCCAAGATCCCGGGAGTACTGAAGCTTTCTTT,CASSQDPGSTEAFF
TRBV24-1,.,.,TRBJ2-7,TGTGCCACCAGTGATTTGCGTGTTACAGTCTCCTACGAGCAGTACTTC,CATSDLRVTVSYEQYF
TRBV5-1,.,.,TRBJ1-4,TGCGCCAGCAGCCTACAGGGCGCCGCAGGTGAAAAACTGTTTTTT,CASSLQGAAGEKLFF
TRBV12-3/TRBV12-4,.,.,TRBJ2-7,TGTGCCAGCAGTTTTCTTCCGTACGAGCAGCACTTC,CASSFLPYEQHF
TRBV2,TRBD2,.,TRBJ2-7,TGTGCCAGCAGTGTTCTAGCGGGAATTCACGAGCAGTACTTC,CASSVLAGIHEQYF
TRBV18,.,.,TRBJ2-3,TGTGCCAGCTCACCACGTCCTATCCCAGATACGCAGTATTTT,CASSPRPIPDTQYF
TRBV4-1,TRBD2,many,TRBJ2-1,TGCGCCAGCAGCCCTGGACTAGCGGGGAGCTCCTACAATGAGCAGTTCTTC,CASSPGLAGSSYNEQFF
TRBV3-1,.,.,TRBJ1-1,TGTGCCAGCAGGTTAGGGGCGTGGGGCACTGAAGCTTTCTTT,CASRLGAWGTEAFF
TRBV7-9,.,.,TRBJ2-2,TGTGCCAGCAGCTTAGCCCAGCTACGAGGAGCGAACACCGGGGAGCTGTTTTTT,CASSLAQLRGANTGELFF
TRBV9,TRBD2,few,TRBJ2-3,TGTGCCAGCAGCGTAGGAACTAGCGGGACCACAGATACGCAGTATTTT,CASSVGTSGTTDTQYF
TRBV29-1,.,.,TRBJ2-1,TGCAGCGCCAATACCGGAGGGTACAATGAGCAGTTCTTC,CSANTGGYNEQFF
TRBV19,TRBD1,.,TRBJ1-5,TGTGCCAGTAGAAAGGGGACAGGGGGCGCGAATCCCAATCAGCCCCAGCATTTT,CASRKGTGGANPNQPQHF
TRBV18,.,few,TRBJ2-5,TGTGCCAGCTCTCGAGAAGACCGGCAGTACTTC,CASSREDRQYF
TRBV6-1,TRBD2,few,TRBJ2-1,TGTGCCAGCAGGGGTATGTCGACTAGCCGGGAGCAGTTCTTC,CASRGMSTSREQFF
TRBV12-3/TRBV12-4,TRBD1,.,TRBJ2-1,TGTGCCAGCAGTTCCACAGGGGTCCAGTTCTTC,CASSSTGVQFF
TRBV20-1,TRBD2,few,TRBJ2-1,TGCAGTGCCCATCCGGTCGGGGGACTAAATGAATTCAATGAGCAGTTCTTC,CSAHPVGGLNEFNEQFF
TRBV15,TRBD1,.,TRBJ2-5,TGTGCCACCAGCGTGGGGACAGGGTCCCAAGAGACCCAGTACTTC,CATSVGTGSQETQYF
TRBV25-1,.,.,TRBJ1-6,TGTGCCAGCAGTGAATTTTTCCACGATCAGAAATATAACTCACCCCTCCACTTT,CASSEFFHDQKYNSPLHF
TRBV12-5,TRBD2,.,TRBJ2-4,TGTGCTAGTGGTACCGGGACTAGCGGGGCCCTAGCCAAAAACATTCAGTACTTC,CASGTGTSGALAKNIQYF
TRBV7-2,.,few,TRBJ2-2,TGTGCCAGCAGCTTAGTATCGAACACCGGGGAGCTGTTTTTT,CASSLVSNTGELFF
TRBV4-1,.,few,TRBJ2-6,TGCGCCAGCAGCTTAACTCCCAACGTCCTGACTTTC,CASSLTPNVLTF
TRBV12-3/TRBV12-4,.,few,TRBJ2-7,TGTGCCAGCAGTTTTGGGGGCGCCCCCTACGAGCAGTACTTC,CASSFGGAPYEQYF
TRBV27,TRBD1,.,TRBJ2-2,TGTGCCAGCAGGACAGGGCTCACCGGGGAGCTGTTTTTT,CASRTGLTGELFF
TRBV20-1,TRBD2,few,TRBJ2-7,TGCAGTGTCCACAGTCGCGGGAGCTTCTACGAGCAGTACTTC,CSVHSRGSFYEQYF
TRBV5-1,.,few,TRBJ2-1,TGCGCCAGCAGCGTAAATCCCTCGGATGAGCAGTTCTTC,CASSVNPSDEQFF
TRBV5-1,.,few,TRBJ2-7,TGCGCCAGCAGCTCTGCTCCGGGACCCAACTCCTACGAGCAGTACTTC,CASSSAPGPNSYEQYF
TRBV5-1,.,.,TRBJ2-7,TGCGCCAGCAGCTTGTCGACAGGGAGGGCCTACGAGCAGTACTTC,CASSLSTGRAYEQYF
TRBV4-1,.,few,TRBJ2-7,TGCGCCAGCAGCAACCGTCCCCAGTCGACTCCGGAGCAGTACTTC,CASSNRPQSTPEQYF
TRBV14,.,.,TRBJ2-1,TGTGCCAGCAGCCACACTCGGAATGAGCAGTTCTTC,CASSHTRNEQFF